The 6 T cell receptor beta chains reported below all come from one sample, sequenced in a study of T cell repertoires in cytomegalovirus infection. TCRdb fed the reads into MiXCR, producing one record per CDR3 protein. The profile covers roughly 320,000 distinct CDR3 sequences, with 9.6% appearing a single time and 2.5% taken by the ten largest. Material: PBMCs. Every receptor here comes from a human donor in good health (CMV status not recorded). Some clones in this sample may be carry-over from other donors' samples.

This clonotype was observed many times. The CDR3 spells CASGLAGEAYNEQFF. CDR3 nucleotides: TGTGCTAGTGGCCTAGCGGGGGAGGCCTACAATGAGCAGTTCTTC. This rearrangement joins TRBV12-5 to TRBJ2-1, with 10 bases aligning to TRBD2. The CDR3 has 15 residues. The germline gives CDR1 LGHNT, CDR2 FRNRAP. V dropped 6 bases and J dropped 2; count of bases not matched to a gene: 4.

This clonotype was detected ten times or more. V gene TRBV19 combines with J gene TRBJ1-2, with no clear D. Deletions cut 6 bases from V and 7 bases from J, with 12 bases between. The CDR3 spans 12 residues. The V gene's germline CDR1 is LNHDA and CDR2 SQIVND (reference sequence). CDR3 nucleotide sequence: TGTGCCAGTAGCCCCCACAGTGGTGGCTACACCTTC. It specifies CASSPHSGGYTF.

This clonotype has only a few counts. V usage is TRBV10-3 and J usage is TRBJ2-1, with TRBD2 matching over 9 bases. The CDR3 contains 16 residues. CDR1 and CDR2 from the germline V gene are ENHRY and SYGVKD. After removal of 0 bases from V and 8 bases from J, the junction contained 8 bases not matched to a gene. For the CDR3, the DNA is TGTGCCATCAGTGAGTCGGTGCGGGGGGGCTCGGATGAGCAGTTCTTC. It codes for CAISESVRGGSDEQFF.

This clonotype appeared many times. The genes are TRBV12-3 or TRBV12-4 and TRBJ2-7; 8 bases line up with TRBD2. J lost 4 bases, V lost 3 bases, and 8 bases had no gene match. The CDR3 loop spans 15 amino acids. DNA for the CDR3: TGTGCCAGCAGTTTCGGGGGGGGGAATCGGTACGAGCAGTACTTC. It is translated as CASSFGGGNRYEQYF.

This clonotype was counted ten times or more. The chain carries TRBV7-9 and TRBJ2-2, with 10 bases fitting TRBD1. The germline V gene encodes CDR1 SEHNR and CDR2 FQNEAQ (reference sequence). CDR3 length: 20 residues. J lost 0 bases, V lost 7 bases, and 17 bases had no gene match. CDR3 sequence reads: CASTIPRAGQGTANTGELFF. CDR3 nucleotide sequence: TGTGCCAGCACTATCCCAAGGGCGGGACAGGGGACGGCGAACACCGGGGAGCTGTTTTTT.

This chain connects TRBV6-2 or TRBV6-3 to TRBJ2-3, with D uncertain. Per the germline V gene, CDR1 is MNHEY and CDR2 is SVGEGT. The CDR3 loop spans 12 amino acids. V shed 6 bases and J shed 8 bases, with 12 bases lying between them. The CDR3 region has the DNA TGTGCCAGCAGAAACCCCGGCGGTACGCAGTATTTT. The encoded protein is CASRNPGGTQYF.